These 27 T cell receptor beta chains originate from one sample sequenced in a study of blood T cell repertoires in COVID-19. Assay: immunoSEQ multiplex PCR; the TCRdb copy retains only in-frame clones and omits some. The sample has 70,000 or so clones, 76% seen once; the top ten hold approximately 15%. Input material: peripheral blood. These receptors all stem from a man aged 55-75 years with COVID-19, enrolled during active disease.

In its sample, this clone was seen once. The chain joins TRBV30 to TRBJ2-2, with a tentative D call TRBD2 (5 bases). Per germline, CDR1 GTSNPN and CDR2 SVGIG (reference sequence). V lost 2 bases to trimming and J lost 3 bases, with 7 bases between them. This CDR3 is 13 amino acids long. CDR3 in DNA: TGTGCCTGGAGTCGAGGGTACACCGGGGAGCTGTTTTTT. Translating gives CAWSRGYTGELFF.

Many counts were recorded for this clone. J is TRBJ1-1 and V is TRBV18, with D maybe TRBD1 (5 bases). Germline lookup yields CDR1 KGHSH and CDR2 LQKENI. The CDR3 is 17 residues long. The ends were cut back, 2 bases at V and 1 base at J, with 17 bases in the middle. CDR3 residues: CASSPITPTGGNTEAFF. The CDR3 nucleotides are TGTGCCAGCTCACCAATTACTCCTACAGGCGGGAACACTGAAGCTTTCTTT.

V gene TRBV5-1 combines with J gene TRBJ2-1; 8 bases fit TRBD1. With 4 bases clipped from V and 9 bases from J, the junction kept 12 bases outside the gene matches. This CDR3 is built from 15 residues. Germline V gene data show CDR1 as SGHRS and CDR2 as YFSETQ. The CDR3 coding sequence is TGCGCCAGCAGCCAAAGGACAGGGACCGCCAGTGAGCAGTTCTTC. Translated: CASSQRTGTASEQFF.

This rearrangement joins TRBV23-1 to TRBJ1-5; D is unresolved. TRBV23-1 carries the ORF label, with uncertain function. This CDR3 has 16 amino acids. Between the trimmed V and J ends, which lost 0 bases and 3 bases, there was a span of 12 bases. The DNA for the CDR3 is TGCGCCAGCAGTCAATCGTCCGGGGAGATCAATCAGCCCCAGCATTTT. Protein sequence: CASSQSSGEINQPQHF.

The V and J genes are TRBV7-2 and TRBJ1-2; 8 nucleotides match TRBD1. The CDR3 extends over 13 amino acids. The V and J ends lost 5 bases and 7 bases, in that order; junction bases with no gene match: 6. Germline loops: CDR1 SGHTA, CDR2 FQGNSA. CDR3 amino acids: CASSAGTGLGYTF. CDR3 nucleotide sequence: TGTGCCAGCAGCGCCGGGACAGGACTTGGCTACACCTTC.

V and J are TRBV20-1 and TRBJ2-1; TRBD2 matches 13 bases. This CDR3 region has 16 residues. Trimming took 3 bases from V and 4 from J; bases not matched to a gene: 6. Germline CDR1 reads DFQATT; CDR2 reads SNEGSKA (reference sequence). The CDR3 DNA is TGCAGTGCTAGTCCGACTAGCGGGAGGTCGTACAATGAGCAGTTCTTC. As protein: CSASPTSGRSYNEQFF.

The table lists this clone with a count of one. The V call is TRBV7-9, the J call TRBJ2-5, with 8 nucleotides matching TRBD1. Trimming at V came to 5 bases and at J to 0 bases, leaving 5 bases not matched to a gene. Germline V gene sequence: CDR1 SEHNR, CDR2 FQNEAQ (reference sequence). The CDR3 is made up of 15 amino acids. This chain's CDR3 is CASSTRTGYQETQYF. CDR3 DNA: TGTGCCAGCAGCACACGGACAGGGTACCAAGAGACCCAGTACTTC.

The chain carries TRBV5-1 and TRBJ2-5, with 8 bases that match TRBD2. The V segment lost 2 bases and the J segment 3 bases; nucleotides outside the gene matches: 6. This CDR3 contains 15 residues. In germline, CDR1 is SGHRS, CDR2 YFSETQ. CDR3 bases: TGCGCCAGCAGCTTCACAGCGGGGGCCGAAGAGACCCAGTACTTC. Translation gives CASSFTAGAEETQYF.

The genes are TRBV9 and TRBJ2-7; D remains ambiguous. The V end lost 0 bases, the J end lost 0 bases, and 10 bases lay between the germline ends. The V gene's germline CDR1 is SGDLS and CDR2 YYNGEE. CDR3 length: 15 amino acids. This chain's CDR3 is CASSVAEASSYEQYF. The CDR3 DNA reads as TGTGCCAGCAGCGTAGCTGAGGCCAGCTCCTACGAGCAGTACTTC.

The gene calls are TRBV11-2 and TRBJ1-1, with a tentative D call TRBD1 (6 bases). Looked up from germline, CDR1 is SGHAT and CDR2 is FQNNGV. Trimming stripped 2 bases from V and 1 base from J, with 11 bases between. The length of the CDR3 is 15 residues. CDR3 loop: CASSLSGHSNTEAFF. The CDR3 region has the DNA TGTGCCAGCAGCTTATCGGGACACTCGAACACTGAAGCTTTCTTT. Full variable domain (remainder filled in from reference TRBV11-2 and TRBJ1-1): EAGVAQSPRYKIIEKRQSVAFWCNPISGHATLYWYQQILGQGPKLLIQFQNNGVVDDSQLPKDRFSAERLKGVDSTLKIQPAKLEDSAVYLCASSLSGHSNTEAFFGQGTRLTVV.

The rearrangement links TRBV5-6 to TRBJ2-3, with a weak D call TRBD1 (6 bases). Germline lookup yields CDR1 SGHDT and CDR2 YYEEEE. CDR3 length: 17 amino acids. Trimming took off 4 bases at V and 1 base at J, with 19 bases between the two ends. The CDR3 spells CASSQTGSGARTDTQYF. For the CDR3, the DNA is TGTGCCAGCAGCCAAACAGGGTCCGGGGCTCGCACAGATACGCAGTATTTT.

The J gene is TRBJ2-3, the V gene TRBV11-2; TRBD2 is a possible D gene (7 bases). Trimming removed 5 bases from V and 6 bases from J, with 12 bases in between. The germline V gene has CDR1 SGHAT and CDR2 FQNNGV. The CDR3 contains 13 residues. The CDR3 nucleotides are TGTGCCAGCAGCGGGAGGGGGACGGATACGCAGTATTTT. Protein sequence: CASSGRGTDTQYF.

The chain recombines TRBV14 with TRBJ2-1, with TRBD1 as a possible D gene (6 bases). The CDR3 covers 15 residues. Germline V CDR1 and CDR2: SGHDN, FVKESK. V lost 4 bases, J lost 1 base, and 11 bases lay in between. The CDR3 DNA sequence: TGTGCCAGCAGCCTAACAGGGTATTCCTACAATGAGCAGTTCTTC. This translates into CASSLTGYSYNEQFF. The full variable domain, completed using reference TRBV14 and TRBJ2-1, is EAGVTQFPSHSVIEKGQTVTLRCDPISGHDNLYWYRRVMGKEIKFLLHFVKESKQDESGMPNNRFLAERTGGTYSTLKVQPAELEDSGVYFCASSLTGYSYNEQFFGPGTRLTVL.

This clone was seen only a few times. The chain uses TRBV5-1 and TRBJ2-7; TRBD1 matches 9 bases. This CDR3 is built from 13 residues. V was clipped by 4 bases and J by 3 bases; unmatched bases: 2. Germline V gives CDR1 SGHRS, CDR2 YFSETQ. CDR3 nucleotides: TGCGCCAGCAGCCGGGGACAGGGCTACGAGCAGTACTTC. It translates to CASSRGQGYEQYF.

The sample holds a few counts of this clone. The chain joins TRBV30 to TRBJ1-2; a weak D match, TRBD1 (6 bases). Trimming took 1 base from V and 7 from J, leaving 19 bases between them. CDR3 size: 15 residues. Per germline, CDR1 GTSNPN and CDR2 SVGIG (reference sequence). The CDR3 region has the DNA TGTGCCTGGAGTGGGTTGGGGCCGGCGGGGGCTGGCTACACCTTC. Its protein is CAWSGLGPAGAGYTF.

This clone was observed a few times. The CDR3 loop reads CASSEISGNTIYF. The CDR3 nucleotides read TGTGCCAGCAGTGAAATATCTGGAAACACCATATATTTT. J is TRBJ1-3 and V is TRBV6-1; D not certain. V shed 2 bases and J shed 1 base, with 3 bases lying between them. CDR1 and CDR2 from the germline V gene are MNHNS and SASEGT. The CDR3 totals 13 residues.

CDR3 protein: CASSLYGTSGSEQYF. The CDR3 DNA follows: TGTGCCAGCAGTTTATACGGGACTAGCGGCAGCGAGCAGTACTTC. V usage is TRBV27 and J usage is TRBJ2-7, with 11 positions matching TRBD2. V trimming: 1 base; J trimming: 6 bases; junction bases outside the gene matches: 5. Germline lookup yields CDR1 MNHEY and CDR2 SMNVEV (reference sequence). This CDR3 contains 15 residues.

The chain couples TRBV28 to TRBJ2-7; tentative D call: TRBD1 (5 bases). The CDR3 contains 14 residues. Germline V gene lookup returns CDR1 MDHEN and CDR2 SYDVKM. Trimming left V 6 bases short and J 0 bases short, with 12 bases between. The CDR3 nucleotides are TGTGCCAGCAGCCTTGGTGGACACTCCTACGAGCAGTACTTC. Its protein is CASSLGGHSYEQYF.

This clone occurred a few times. CDR3 loop: CASSLAGNHEQYF. The CDR3 coding sequence is TGTGCCAGCAGCTTGGCGGGGAACCACGAGCAGTACTTC. The chain recombines TRBV7-9 with TRBJ2-7; tentative D call: TRBD2 (6 bases). V gave up 3 bases and J gave up 5 bases, with 11 bases separating them. CDR3 length equals 13 residues. Germline V CDR1 and CDR2: SEHNR, FQNEAQ (reference sequence).

The DNA of the CDR3 is TGTGCCAGCAGCCCCACTAGACTACCGTATTTT. Its translation is CASSPTRLPYF. The chain joins TRBV12-3 or TRBV12-4 to TRBJ2-3; TRBD2 is a possible D gene (5 bases). Between the trimmed V and J ends, which lost 6 bases and 14 bases, there was a span of 15 bases. This CDR3 has 11 amino acids.

This clone was picked up one time. The chain combines TRBV2 with TRBJ2-3; D call uncertain. V was pared by 3 bases and J by 7 bases, with 5 bases between. CDR3 size: 11 residues. Per the germline V gene, CDR1 is SNHLY and CDR2 is FYNNEI. The CDR3 spells CASSEEYTQYF. CDR3 nucleotides: TGTGCCAGCAGTGAGGAGTATACGCAGTATTTT. Looking up the rest from reference TRBV2 and TRBJ2-3 gives the full variable domain: EPEVTQTPSHQVTQMGQEVILRCVPISNHLYFYWYRQILGQKVEFLVSFYNNEISEKSEIFDDQFSVERPDGSNFTLKIRSTKLEDSAMYFCASSEEYTQYFGPGTRLTVL.

The chain combines TRBV5-1 with TRBJ1-5; D is unclear. The germline V gene has CDR1 SGHRS and CDR2 YFSETQ. The CDR3 has 14 residues. With 0 bases removed from V and 5 bases from J, the gap between germline ends came to 9 bases. Here the CDR3 DNA reads TGCGCCAGCAGCTTGGGAAACCCGGATCAGCCCCAGCATTTT. Its translation: CASSLGNPDQPQHF.

This clone is medium-sized (0.01 to 0.1%). This sequence joins TRBV6-1 and TRBJ2-7, with 7 bases that match TRBD2. The length of the CDR3 is 14 residues. V lost 2 bases, J lost 7 bases, and 8 bases stayed unmatched. Germline values: CDR1 MNHNS, CDR2 SASEGT. The CDR3: CASSELHLAGEQYF. CDR3 nucleotide sequence: TGTGCCAGCAGTGAATTGCATTTAGCGGGTGAGCAGTACTTC.

The chain carries TRBV19 and TRBJ2-3, with TRBD2 identical over 11 bases. Germline CDR1 reads LNHDA; CDR2 reads SQIVND (reference sequence). The CDR3 is 17 residues long. The V segment lost 5 bases and the J segment 4 bases; nucleotides outside the gene matches: 11. CDR3 DNA sequence: TGTGCCAGTAGTCCCCTCCCTAGCGGGAGGCCAGCAGATACGCAGTATTTT. Translation gives CASSPLPSGRPADTQYF.

The gene calls are TRBV11-1 and TRBJ2-4; tentative D call: TRBD2 (5 bases). Between the trimmed V and J ends, which lost 1 base and 7 bases, there was a span of 11 bases. This CDR3 is 14 amino acids long. The V gene's germline CDR1 is SGHAT and CDR2 FQDESV (reference sequence). The CDR3 is CASSLGPADNIQYF. As DNA, the CDR3 is TGTGCCAGCAGCTTAGGTCCAGCGGACAACATTCAGTACTTC.

The chain joins TRBV6-5 to TRBJ2-3; D call uncertain. In germline, CDR1 is MNHEY, CDR2 SVGAGI. This CDR3 spans 14 amino acids. Trimming pared 4 bases from V and 0 bases from J, leaving 8 bases between. The CDR3 DNA reads TGTGCCAGCAGTTCTGACGGGAGCACAGATACGCAGTATTTT. It translates to CASSSDGSTDTQYF.

The rearrangement joins TRBV28 to TRBJ2-4; D gene unclear. CDR1 and CDR2 (germline): MDHEN, SYDVKM. The CDR3 totals 14 residues. The V end lost 6 bases, the J end lost 0 bases, and 9 bases lay between the germline ends. The CDR3 spells CASSSVLAKNIQYF. The CDR3 coding sequence is TGTGCCAGCAGCTCGGTCTTAGCCAAAAACATTCAGTACTTC.